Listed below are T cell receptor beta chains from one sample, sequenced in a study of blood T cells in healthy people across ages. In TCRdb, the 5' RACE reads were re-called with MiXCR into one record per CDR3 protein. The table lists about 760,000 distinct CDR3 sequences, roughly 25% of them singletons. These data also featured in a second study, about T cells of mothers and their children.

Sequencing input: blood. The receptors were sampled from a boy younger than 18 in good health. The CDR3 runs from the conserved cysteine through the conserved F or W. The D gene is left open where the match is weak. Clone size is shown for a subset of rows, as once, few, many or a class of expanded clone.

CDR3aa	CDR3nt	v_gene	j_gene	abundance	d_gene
CSVDTIFDEKLFF	TGCAGCGTTGACACGATTTTCGATGAAAAACTGTTTTTT	TRBV29-1	TRBJ1-4	-	-
CASSLGQSQETQYF	TGTGCCAGCAGTCTCGGACAGTCCCAAGAGACCCAGTACTTC	TRBV5-1	TRBJ2-5	many	-
CATSDLAGPQWQFF	TGTGCCACCAGTGATTTAGCAGGGCCCCAGTGGCAGTTCTTC	TRBV24-1	TRBJ2-1	-	-
CASSPRDRVVWGYTF	TGTGCCAGCAGTCCCCGGGACAGGGTCGTTTGGGGCTACACCTTC	TRBV28	TRBJ1-2	-	TRBD1
CASASSYNSPLHF	TGTGCCAGCGCGAGCTCCTATAATTCACCCCTCCACTTT	TRBV13	TRBJ1-6	few	-
CAISDSLYEQYF	TGTGCCATCAGTGACAGTCTCTACGAGCAGTACTTC	TRBV10-3	TRBJ2-7	-	-
CASRAALGNEQFF	TGTGCCAGCAGGGCCGCATTAGGCAATGAGCAGTTCTTC	TRBV5-8	TRBJ2-1	-	-
CASSKTGAVAKNIQYF	TGTGCCAGCAGTAAAACAGGGGCGGTAGCCAAAAACATTCAGTACTTC	TRBV12-3/TRBV12-4	TRBJ2-4	-	TRBD1
CASSPRLAYDEQFF	TGTGCCAGCAGCCCTCGCCTAGCATACGATGAGCAGTTCTTC	TRBV3-1	TRBJ2-1	few	-
CASSLLQAGGSSYNEQFF	TGTGCCAGCAGCTTGTTACAAGCGGGAGGGAGCTCCTACAATGAGCAGTTCTTC	TRBV5-5	TRBJ2-1	few	TRBD2
CRVEDGDGNYGYTF	TGCCGCGTTGAAGATGGTGACGGAAACTATGGCTACACCTTC	TRBV29-1	TRBJ1-2	few	-
CASYSGELFF	TGTGCCAGTTACTCCGGGGAGCTGTTTTTT	TRBV12-3/TRBV12-4	TRBJ2-2	-	-
CASSLLATDNEQFF	TGTGCCAGCAGTTTACTGGCCACAGACAATGAGCAGTTCTTC	TRBV28	TRBJ2-1	-	-
CSVESGADTQYF	TGCAGCGTTGAGAGCGGGGCAGATACGCAGTATTTT	TRBV29-1	TRBJ2-3	few	TRBD2
CASSQSRGRYEQYF	TGTGCCAGCAGCCAGTCCCGCGGGAGGTACGAGCAGTACTTC	TRBV27	TRBJ2-7	-	TRBD2
CASSIGHSSTDTQYF	TGTGCCAGCAGCATAGGGCATTCTAGCACAGATACGCAGTATTTT	TRBV7-2	TRBJ2-3	-	-
CASSYGAASTDTQYF	TGTGCCAGCAGCTACGGCGCGGCAAGCACAGATACGCAGTATTTT	TRBV7-8	TRBJ2-3	-	-
CASSRDRDGYEQYF	TGCGCCAGCAGTCGGGACAGGGATGGCTACGAGCAGTACTTC	TRBV4-1	TRBJ2-7	-	TRBD1
CATSRDLVLNSPLHF	TGTGCCACCAGCAGAGATCTGGTGCTGAATTCACCCCTCCACTTT	TRBV15	TRBJ1-6	-	-
CASSTTGGDQPQHF	TGTGCCAGCAGCACGACAGGGGGTGATCAGCCCCAGCATTTT	TRBV9	TRBJ1-5	-	TRBD1
CASSVALAGARVDEQFF	TGTGCCAGCAGCGTAGCTCTAGCGGGAGCACGTGTGGATGAGCAGTTCTTC	TRBV9	TRBJ2-1	few	TRBD2
CSVGLAGPYNEQFF	TGCAGCGTTGGACTAGCGGGACCGTACAATGAGCAGTTCTTC	TRBV29-1	TRBJ2-1	few	TRBD2
CASSQDQRVQSPLHF	TGCGCCAGCAGCCAAGACCAGAGGGTGCAGTCACCCCTCCACTTT	TRBV4-3	TRBJ1-6	-	-
CASSSKHRNAYEQYF	TGTGCCAGCAGCTCGAAACACCGGAACGCCTACGAGCAGTACTTC	TRBV5-6	TRBJ2-7	few	-
CSARDLTGPLYNEQFF	TGCAGTGCTAGAGATCTGACAGGGCCCCTCTACAATGAGCAGTTCTTC	TRBV20-1	TRBJ2-1	-	TRBD1
CASSHYQQGDTEAFF	TGTGCCAGCAGCCACTACCAACAGGGGGACACTGAAGCTTTCTTT	TRBV4-2	TRBJ1-1	-	TRBD1
CASSPTGTNYGYTF	TGTGCCAGCTCACCAACAGGCACTAACTATGGCTACACCTTC	TRBV18	TRBJ1-2	few	-